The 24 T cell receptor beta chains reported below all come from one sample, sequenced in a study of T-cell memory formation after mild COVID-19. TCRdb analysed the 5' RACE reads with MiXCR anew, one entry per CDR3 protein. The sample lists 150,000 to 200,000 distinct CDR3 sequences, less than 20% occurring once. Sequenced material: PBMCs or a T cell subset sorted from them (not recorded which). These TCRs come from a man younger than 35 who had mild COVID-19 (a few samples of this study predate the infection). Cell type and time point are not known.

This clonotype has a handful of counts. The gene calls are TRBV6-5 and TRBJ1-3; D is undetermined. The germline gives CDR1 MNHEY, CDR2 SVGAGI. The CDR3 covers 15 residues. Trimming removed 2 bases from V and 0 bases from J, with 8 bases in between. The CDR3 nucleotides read TGTGCCAGCAGTTACCAGGACGGCTCTGGAAACACCATATATTTT. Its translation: CASSYQDGSGNTIYF.

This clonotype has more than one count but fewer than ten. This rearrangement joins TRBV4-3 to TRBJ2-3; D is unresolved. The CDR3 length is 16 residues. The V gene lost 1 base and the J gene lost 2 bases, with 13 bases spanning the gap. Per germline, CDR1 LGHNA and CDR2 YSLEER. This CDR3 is CASSQGRRAITDTQYF. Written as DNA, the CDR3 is TGCGCCAGCAGCCAAGGGAGACGAGCTATCACAGATACGCAGTATTTT.

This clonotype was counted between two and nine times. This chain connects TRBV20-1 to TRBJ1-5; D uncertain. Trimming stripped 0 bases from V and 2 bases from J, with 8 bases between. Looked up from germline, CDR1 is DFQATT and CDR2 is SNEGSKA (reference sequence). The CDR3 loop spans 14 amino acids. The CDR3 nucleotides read TGCAGTGCTAGAGAGGGCGCGGGCAATCAGCCCCAGCATTTT. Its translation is CSAREGAGNQPQHF.

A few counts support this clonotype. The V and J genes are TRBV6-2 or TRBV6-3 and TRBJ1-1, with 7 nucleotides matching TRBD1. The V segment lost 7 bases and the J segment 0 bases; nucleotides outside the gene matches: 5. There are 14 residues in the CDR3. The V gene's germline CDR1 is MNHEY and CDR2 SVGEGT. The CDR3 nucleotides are TGTGCCAGCAACGGACAGGCAGTGAACACTGAAGCTTTCTTT. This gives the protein CASNGQAVNTEAFF.

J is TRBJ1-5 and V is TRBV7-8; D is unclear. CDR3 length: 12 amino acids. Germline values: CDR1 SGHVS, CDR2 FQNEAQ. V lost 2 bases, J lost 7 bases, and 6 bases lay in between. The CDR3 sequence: CASSLLGQPQHF. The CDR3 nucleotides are TGTGCCAGCAGCTTACTAGGACAGCCCCAGCATTTT. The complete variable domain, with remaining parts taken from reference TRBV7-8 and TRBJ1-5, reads GAGVSQSPRYKVAKRGQDVALRCDPISGHVSLFWYQQALGQGPEFLTYFQNEAQLDKSGLPSDRFFAERPEGSVSTLKIQRTQQEDSAVYLCASSLLGQPQHFGDGTRLSIL.

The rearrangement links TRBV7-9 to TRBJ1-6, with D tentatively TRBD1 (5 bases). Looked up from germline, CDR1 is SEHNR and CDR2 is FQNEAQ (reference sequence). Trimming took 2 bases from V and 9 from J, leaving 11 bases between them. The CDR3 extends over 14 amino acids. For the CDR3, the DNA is TGTGCCAGCAGCTTACAGGGAGGTCCTTCACCCCTCCACTTT. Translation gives CASSLQGGPSPLHF.

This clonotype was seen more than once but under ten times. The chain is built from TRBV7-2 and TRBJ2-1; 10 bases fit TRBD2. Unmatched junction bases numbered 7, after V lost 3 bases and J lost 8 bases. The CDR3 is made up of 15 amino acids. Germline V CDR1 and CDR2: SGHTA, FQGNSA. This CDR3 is CASSFRASGGDEQFF. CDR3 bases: TGTGCCAGCAGCTTTAGGGCTAGCGGGGGTGATGAGCAGTTCTTC.

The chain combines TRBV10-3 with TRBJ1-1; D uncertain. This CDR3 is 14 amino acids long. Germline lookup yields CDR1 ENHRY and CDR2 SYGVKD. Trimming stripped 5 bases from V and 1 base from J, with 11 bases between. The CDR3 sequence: CAISRGWANTEAFF. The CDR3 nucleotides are TGTGCCATCAGTCGCGGTTGGGCGAACACTGAAGCTTTCTTT.

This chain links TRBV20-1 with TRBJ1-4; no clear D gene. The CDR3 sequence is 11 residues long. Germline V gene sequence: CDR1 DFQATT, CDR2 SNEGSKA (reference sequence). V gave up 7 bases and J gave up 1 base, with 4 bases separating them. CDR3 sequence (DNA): TGCAGTGGACTAACTAATGAAAAACTGTTTTTT. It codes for CSGLTNEKLFF.

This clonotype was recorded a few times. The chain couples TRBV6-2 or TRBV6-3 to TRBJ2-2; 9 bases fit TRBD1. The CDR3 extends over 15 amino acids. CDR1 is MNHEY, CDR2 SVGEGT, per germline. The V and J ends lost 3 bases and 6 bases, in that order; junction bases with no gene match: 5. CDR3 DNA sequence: TGTGCCAGCAGTTATCCGGGACAGGGTCCCGGGGAGCTGTTTTTT. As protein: CASSYPGQGPGELFF.

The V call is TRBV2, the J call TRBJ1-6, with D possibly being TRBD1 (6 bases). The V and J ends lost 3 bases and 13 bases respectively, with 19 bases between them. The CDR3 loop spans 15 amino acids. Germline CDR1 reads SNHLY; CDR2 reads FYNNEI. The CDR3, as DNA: TGTGCCAGCAGTGAGGTCTTGCAGGCCCAGGGGCCCCTCCACTTT. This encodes CASSEVLQAQGPLHF.

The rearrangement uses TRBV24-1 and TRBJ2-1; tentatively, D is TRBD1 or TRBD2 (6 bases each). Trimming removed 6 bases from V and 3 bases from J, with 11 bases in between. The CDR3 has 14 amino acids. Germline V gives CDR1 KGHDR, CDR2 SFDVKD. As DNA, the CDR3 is TGTGCCACCAGTCTCGGGGGCCTCTACAATGAGCAGTTCTTC. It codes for CATSLGGLYNEQFF.

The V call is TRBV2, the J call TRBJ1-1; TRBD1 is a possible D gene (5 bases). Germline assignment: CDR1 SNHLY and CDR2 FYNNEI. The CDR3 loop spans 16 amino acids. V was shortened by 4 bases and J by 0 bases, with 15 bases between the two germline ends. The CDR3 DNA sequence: TGTGCCAGCAGTGTTGGAGGGGCCACCATGAACACTGAAGCTTTCTTT. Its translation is CASSVGGATMNTEAFF.

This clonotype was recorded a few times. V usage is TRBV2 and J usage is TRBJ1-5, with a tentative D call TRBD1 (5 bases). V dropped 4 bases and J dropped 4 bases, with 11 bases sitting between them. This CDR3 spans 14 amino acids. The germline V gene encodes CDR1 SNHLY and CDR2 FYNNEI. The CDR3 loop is CASSVRGRNQPQHF. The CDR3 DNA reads TGTGCCAGCAGTGTTCGGGGGAGAAATCAGCCCCAGCATTTT. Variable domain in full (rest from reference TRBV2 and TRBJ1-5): EPEVTQTPSHQVTQMGQEVILRCVPISNHLYFYWYRQILGQKVEFLVSFYNNEISEKSEIFDDQFSVERPDGSNFTLKIRSTKLEDSAMYFCASSVRGRNQPQHFGDGTRLSIL.

Here the CDR3 DNA reads TGTGCCAGCAGCGCCCGCGGGGGGCGTGAGACCCAGTACTTC. This sequence encodes CASSARGGRETQYF. The gene calls are TRBV7-2 and TRBJ2-5; 8 positions match TRBD2. V shed 5 bases and J 5 bases; nucleotides not matched to a gene: 7. CDR1 is SGHTA and CDR2 is FQGNSA in the germline V gene. CDR3 length: 14 residues.

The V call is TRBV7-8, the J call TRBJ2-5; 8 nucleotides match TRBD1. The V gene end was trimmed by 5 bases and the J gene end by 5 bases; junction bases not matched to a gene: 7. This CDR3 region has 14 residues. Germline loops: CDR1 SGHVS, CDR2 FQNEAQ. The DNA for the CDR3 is TGTGCCAGCAGCCTTGACAGGGGTGGGGAGACCCAGTACTTC. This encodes CASSLDRGGETQYF.

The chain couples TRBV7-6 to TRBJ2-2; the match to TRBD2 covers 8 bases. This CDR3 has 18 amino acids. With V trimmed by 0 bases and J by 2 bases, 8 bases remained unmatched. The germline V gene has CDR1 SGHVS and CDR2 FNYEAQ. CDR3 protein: CASSLAPSGGLNTGELFF. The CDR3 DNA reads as TGTGCCAGCAGCTTAGCGCCGAGCGGGGGACTAAACACCGGGGAGCTGTTTTTT.

CDR3 nucleotides: TGTGCCAGCAGCTTAGCGGACCTACACGATCAGCCCCAGCATTTT. Translation: CASSLADLHDQPQHF. The chain employs TRBV7-2 and TRBJ1-5; D call uncertain. Germline-derived CDR1 and CDR2 are SGHTA and FQGNSA. V was trimmed by 0 bases and J by 5 bases, leaving 11 bases between them. The CDR3 is made up of 15 amino acids.

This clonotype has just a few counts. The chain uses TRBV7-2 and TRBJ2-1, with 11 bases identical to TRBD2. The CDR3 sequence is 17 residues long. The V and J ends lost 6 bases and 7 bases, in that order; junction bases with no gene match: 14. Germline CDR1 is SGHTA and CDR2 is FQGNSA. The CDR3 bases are TGTGCCAGCAGGGGGGCCACTAGCGGGGGCCCGAGGAATGAGCAGTTCTTC. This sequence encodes CASRGATSGGPRNEQFF.

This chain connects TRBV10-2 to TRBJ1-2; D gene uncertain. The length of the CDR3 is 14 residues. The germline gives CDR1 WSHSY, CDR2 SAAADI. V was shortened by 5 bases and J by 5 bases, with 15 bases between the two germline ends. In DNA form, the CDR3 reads TGCGCCAGCAGTCCCGTGGGTCTCACGTATGGCTACACCTTC. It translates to CASSPVGLTYGYTF.

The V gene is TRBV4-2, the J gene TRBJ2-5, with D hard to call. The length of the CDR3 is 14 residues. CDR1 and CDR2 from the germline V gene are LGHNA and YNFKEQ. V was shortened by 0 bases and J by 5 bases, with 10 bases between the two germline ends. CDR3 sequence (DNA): TGTGCCAGCAGCCAAGAGAGTAACGGTGAGACCCAGTACTTC. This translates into CASSQESNGETQYF.

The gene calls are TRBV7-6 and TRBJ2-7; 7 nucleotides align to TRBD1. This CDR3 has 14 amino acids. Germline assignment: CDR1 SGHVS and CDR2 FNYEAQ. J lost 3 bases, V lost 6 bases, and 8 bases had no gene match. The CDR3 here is CASSPGGHSYEQYF. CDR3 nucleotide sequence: TGTGCCAGCAGTCCAGGGGGACACAGCTACGAGCAGTACTTC.

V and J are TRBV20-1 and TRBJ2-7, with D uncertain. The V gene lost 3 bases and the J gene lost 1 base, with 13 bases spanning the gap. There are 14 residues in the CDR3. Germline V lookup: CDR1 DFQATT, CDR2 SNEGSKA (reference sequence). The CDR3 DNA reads TGCAGTGCTAGGAACCGGGTAGGGTCCTACGAGCAGTACTTC. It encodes CSARNRVGSYEQYF.

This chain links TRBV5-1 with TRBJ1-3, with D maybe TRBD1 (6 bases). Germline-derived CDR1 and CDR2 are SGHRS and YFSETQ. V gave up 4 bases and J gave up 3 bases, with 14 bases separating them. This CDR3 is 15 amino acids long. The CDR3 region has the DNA TGCGCCAGCAGCCCGGTCCCAGGGGTTGGAAACACCATATATTTT. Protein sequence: CASSPVPGVGNTIYF.